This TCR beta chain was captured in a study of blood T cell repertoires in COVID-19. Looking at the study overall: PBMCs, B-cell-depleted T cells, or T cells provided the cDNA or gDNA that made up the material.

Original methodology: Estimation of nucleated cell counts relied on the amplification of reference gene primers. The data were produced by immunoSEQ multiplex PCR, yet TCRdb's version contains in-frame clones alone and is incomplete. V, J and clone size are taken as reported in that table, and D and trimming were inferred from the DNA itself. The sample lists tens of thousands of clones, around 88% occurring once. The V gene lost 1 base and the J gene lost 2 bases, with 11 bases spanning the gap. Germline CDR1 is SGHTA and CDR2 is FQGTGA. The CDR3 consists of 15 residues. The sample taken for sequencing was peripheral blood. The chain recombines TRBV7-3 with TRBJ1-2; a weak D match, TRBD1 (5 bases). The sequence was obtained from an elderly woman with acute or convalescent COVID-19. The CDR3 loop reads CASSLSSGGNYGYTF. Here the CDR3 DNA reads TGTGCCAGCAGCTTAAGTAGCGGGGGGAACTATGGCTACACCTTC.